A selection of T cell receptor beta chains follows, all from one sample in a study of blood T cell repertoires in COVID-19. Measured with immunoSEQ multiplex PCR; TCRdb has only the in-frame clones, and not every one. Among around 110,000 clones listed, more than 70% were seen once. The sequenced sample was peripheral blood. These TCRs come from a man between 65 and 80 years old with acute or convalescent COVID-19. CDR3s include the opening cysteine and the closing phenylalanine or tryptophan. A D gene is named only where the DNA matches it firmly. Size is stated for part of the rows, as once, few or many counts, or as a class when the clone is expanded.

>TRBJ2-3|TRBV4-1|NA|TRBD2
TGCGCCAGCAGCCTCGGGGGGTTTGGCACAGATACGCAGTATTTT
CASSLGGFGTDTQYF
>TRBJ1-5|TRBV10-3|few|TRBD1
TGTGCCACCGCCGCCGGGACAGGGGTTCAGCCCCAGCATTTT
CATAAGTGVQPQHF
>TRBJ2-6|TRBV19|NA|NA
TGTGCCAGTAGTATCATGGGAGGCTCTGGGGCCAACGTCCTGACTTTC
CASSIMGGSGANVLTF
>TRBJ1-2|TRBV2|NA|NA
TGTGCCAGCATCGATAGAGGGGGGGATGGCTACACCTTC
CASIDRGGDGYTF
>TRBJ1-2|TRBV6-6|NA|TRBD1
TGTGCCAGCAGTCAGACAGGGGGCGGTGGCTACACCTTC
CASSQTGGGGYTF
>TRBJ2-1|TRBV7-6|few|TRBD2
TGTGCCAGCAGCTTAGGTCGGGCTAGCGGGCCTTACAATGAGCAGTTCTTC
CASSLGRASGPYNEQFF
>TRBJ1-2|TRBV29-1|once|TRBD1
TGCAGCGCCGGGACAGGGAATGGCTACACCTTC
CSAGTGNGYTF
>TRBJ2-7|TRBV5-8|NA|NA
TGTGCCAGCAGACGGGTTTACGAGCAGTACTTC
CASRRVYEQYF
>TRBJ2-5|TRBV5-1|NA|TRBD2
TGCGCCAGCAGCTTGGGACTAGCGACACAAGAGACCCAGTACTTC
CASSLGLATQETQYF
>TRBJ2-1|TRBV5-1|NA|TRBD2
TGCGCCAGCAGCTTGGTTTCTAGCGGGTCCAATGAGCAGTTCTTC
CASSLVSSGSNEQFF